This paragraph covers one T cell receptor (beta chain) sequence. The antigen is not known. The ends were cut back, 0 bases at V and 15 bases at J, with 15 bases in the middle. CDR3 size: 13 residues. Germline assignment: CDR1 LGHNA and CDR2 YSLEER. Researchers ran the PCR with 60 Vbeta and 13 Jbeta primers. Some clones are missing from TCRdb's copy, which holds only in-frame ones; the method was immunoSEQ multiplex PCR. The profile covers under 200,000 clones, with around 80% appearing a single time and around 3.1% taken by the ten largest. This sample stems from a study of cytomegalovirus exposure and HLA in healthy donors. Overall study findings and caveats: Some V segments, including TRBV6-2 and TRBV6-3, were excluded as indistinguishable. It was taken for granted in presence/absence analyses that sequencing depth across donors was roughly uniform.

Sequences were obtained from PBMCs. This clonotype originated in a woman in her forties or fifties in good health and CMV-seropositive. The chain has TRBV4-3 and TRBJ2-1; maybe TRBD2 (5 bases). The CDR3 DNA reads TGCGCCAGCAGCCAAGAGCAGAGGGCTAGCCGGTTCTTC. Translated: CASSQEQRASRFF.